This paragraph covers one TCR beta chain sequence. The target antigen is unknown. The sample comes from a study of T cell responses to AZD1222 COVID-19 vaccine. General study results and limits: Seropositivity was recorded at baseline in only 6 or 7 AZD1222 recipients. Across the whole spike, CD4 TCRs peaked at regions 160-218 and 743-854. Within unmutated variant regions lay the reported targets of nearly half of spike-specific TCRs.

Looked up from germline, CDR1 is SGHDN and CDR2 is FVKESK. V shed 4 bases and J shed 1 base, with 16 bases lying between them. The CDR3 has 16 amino acids. Repertoires were generated with immunoSEQ multiplex PCR, while TCRdb's copy carries only in-frame clones and drops some. The table includes fewer than 85,000 clones, around nine tenths detected once. Second-dose recipients at about 4 or about 12 weeks were treated as one pooled group. V and J are TRBV14 and TRBJ2-5, with a weak D call TRBD2 (5 bases). Sequencing was performed on peripheral blood, taken 28 days after the second AZD1222 dose. The clonotype was recovered from an adult who received the AZD1222 COVID-19 vaccine. The CDR3 DNA reads TGTGCCAGCAGCCCCCAACCAGCGGTCATCCAAGAGACCCAGTACTTC. Its translation: CASSPQPAVIQETQYF.